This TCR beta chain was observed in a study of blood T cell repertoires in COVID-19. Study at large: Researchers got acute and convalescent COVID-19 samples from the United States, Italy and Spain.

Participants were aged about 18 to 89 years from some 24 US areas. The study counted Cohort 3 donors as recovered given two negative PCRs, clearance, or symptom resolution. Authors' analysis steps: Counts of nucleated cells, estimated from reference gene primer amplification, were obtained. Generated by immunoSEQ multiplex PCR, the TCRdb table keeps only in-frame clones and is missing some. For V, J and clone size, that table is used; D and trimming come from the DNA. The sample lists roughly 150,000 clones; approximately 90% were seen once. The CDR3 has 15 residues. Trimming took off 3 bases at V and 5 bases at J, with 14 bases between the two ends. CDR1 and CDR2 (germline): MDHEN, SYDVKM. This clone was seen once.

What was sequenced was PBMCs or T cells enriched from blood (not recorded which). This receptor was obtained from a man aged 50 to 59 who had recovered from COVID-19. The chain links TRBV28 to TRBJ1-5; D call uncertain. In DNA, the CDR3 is TGTGCCAGCAGTTTTATTGGCGGGAAACATCAGCCCCAGCATTTT. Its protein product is CASSFIGGKHQPQHF.